This entry concerns a single T cell receptor beta chain. Its matching antigen is unknown. TCRdb keeps only in-frame clones here, not all; method: immunoSEQ multiplex PCR. The sample consists of about 280,000 clones, 70% to 90% of them appearing once. Sample treatment: some 19 received Ad26.COV2.S at low or high dose, single or two shots; a few received placebo; per-sample allocation not given. After the first vaccine or placebo injection, samples were drawn on day 63. The sample comes from a study of Ad26.COV2.S vaccination and SARS-CoV-2 variants. Study-wide background: Donor got 5x10^10 or 1x10^11 viral particles of Ad26.COV2.S. General study results and limits: Whether participants received vaccine or placebo, their non-spike TCR breadth was similar. Post-vaccination spike-specific CD8+ and CD4+ T cell responses reportedly had substantial breadth. Vaccine recipients posted higher spike-specific TCR breadth than their placebo counterparts.

Per the germline V gene, CDR1 is LNHDA and CDR2 is SQIVND (reference sequence). This CDR3 is 16 amino acids long. V was clipped by 1 base and J by 6 bases; unmatched bases: 6. This clonotype originated in a person aged 18-65 years who received the Ad26.COV2.S COVID-19 vaccine or a placebo. This sequence joins TRBV19 and TRBJ2-1, with 10 bases identical to TRBD2. The material was peripheral blood, obtained in a trial of Ad26.COV2.S vaccine versus placebo. CDR3 DNA: TGTGCCAGTAGTATAGGTTCTAGCGGGGGACCCAATGAGCAGTTCTTC. Encoded protein: CASSIGSSGGPNEQFF.